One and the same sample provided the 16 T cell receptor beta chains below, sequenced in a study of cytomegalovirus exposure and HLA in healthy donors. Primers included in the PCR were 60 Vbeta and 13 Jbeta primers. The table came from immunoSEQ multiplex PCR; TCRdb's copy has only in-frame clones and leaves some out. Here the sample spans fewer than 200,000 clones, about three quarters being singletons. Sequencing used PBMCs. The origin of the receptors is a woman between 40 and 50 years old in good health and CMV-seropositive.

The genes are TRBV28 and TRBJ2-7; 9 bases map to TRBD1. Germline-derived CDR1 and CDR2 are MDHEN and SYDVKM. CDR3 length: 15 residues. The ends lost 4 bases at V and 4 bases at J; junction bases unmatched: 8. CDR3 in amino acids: CASSSPGQGLYEQYF. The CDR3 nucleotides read TGTGCCAGCAGTTCACCGGGACAGGGCCTATACGAGCAGTACTTC.

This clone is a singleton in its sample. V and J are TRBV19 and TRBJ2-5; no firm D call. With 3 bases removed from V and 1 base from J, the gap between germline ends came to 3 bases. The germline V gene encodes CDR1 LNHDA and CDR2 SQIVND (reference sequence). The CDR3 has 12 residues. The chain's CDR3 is CASSISQETQYF. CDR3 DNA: TGTGCCAGTAGTATCTCCCAAGAGACCCAGTACTTC.

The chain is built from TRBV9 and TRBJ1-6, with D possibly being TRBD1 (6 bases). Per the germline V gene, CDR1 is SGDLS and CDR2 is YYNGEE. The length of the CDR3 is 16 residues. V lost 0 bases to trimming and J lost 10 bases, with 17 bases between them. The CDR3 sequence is CASSVETGPADSPLHF. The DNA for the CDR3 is TGTGCCAGCAGCGTAGAGACAGGCCCAGCTGACTCACCCCTCCACTTT.

The CDR3 region has the DNA TGTGCCAGCAGCTTAGGGACATCCCGATCCTACAATGAGCAGTTCTTC. As protein: CASSLGTSRSYNEQFF. The chain uses TRBV7-2 and TRBJ2-1; possible D gene TRBD1, 5 bases. V was pared by 1 base and J by 1 base, with 11 bases between. Germline V gives CDR1 SGHTA, CDR2 FQGNSA. The CDR3 has 16 residues.

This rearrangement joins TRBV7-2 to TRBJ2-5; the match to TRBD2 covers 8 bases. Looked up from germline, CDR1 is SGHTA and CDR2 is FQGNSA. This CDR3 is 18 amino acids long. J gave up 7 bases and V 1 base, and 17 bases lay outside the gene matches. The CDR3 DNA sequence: TGTGCCAGCAGCTTAGTGGATTCGGCGGGAGGCCCCCGCGGGACCCAGTACTTC. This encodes CASSLVDSAGGPRGTQYF.

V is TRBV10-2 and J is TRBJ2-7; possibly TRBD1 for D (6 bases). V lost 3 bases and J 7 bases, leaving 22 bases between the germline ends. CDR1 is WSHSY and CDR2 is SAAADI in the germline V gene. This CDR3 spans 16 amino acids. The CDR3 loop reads CASSESTGIGSREQYF. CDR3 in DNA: TGCGCCAGCAGTGAAAGTACAGGGATCGGGTCGCGGGAGCAGTACTTC.

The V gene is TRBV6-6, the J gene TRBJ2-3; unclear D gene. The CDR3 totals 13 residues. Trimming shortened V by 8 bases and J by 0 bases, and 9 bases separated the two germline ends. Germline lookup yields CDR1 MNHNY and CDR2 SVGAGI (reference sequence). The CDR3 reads CASGFSSTDTQYF. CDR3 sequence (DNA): TGTGCCAGCGGCTTTTCTAGCACAGATACGCAGTATTTT.

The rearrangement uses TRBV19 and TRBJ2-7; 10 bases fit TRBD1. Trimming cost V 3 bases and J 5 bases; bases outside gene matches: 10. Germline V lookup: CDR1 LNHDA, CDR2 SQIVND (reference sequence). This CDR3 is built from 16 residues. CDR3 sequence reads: CASSIRPGQGIHEQYF. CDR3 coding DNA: TGTGCCAGTAGTATCCGACCGGGACAGGGGATCCACGAGCAGTACTTC.

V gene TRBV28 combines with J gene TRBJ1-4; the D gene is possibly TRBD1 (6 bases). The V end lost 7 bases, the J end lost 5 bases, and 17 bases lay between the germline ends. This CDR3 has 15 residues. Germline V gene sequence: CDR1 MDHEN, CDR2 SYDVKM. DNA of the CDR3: TGTGCCAGCACCCCCACCGGACAGAGGAATGAAAAACTGTTTTTT. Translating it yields CASTPTGQRNEKLFF.

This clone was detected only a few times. The CDR3 region is CASSQERHSFYEQYF. The CDR3 coding sequence is TGTGCCAGCAGCCAAGAAAGGCACAGCTTCTACGAGCAGTACTTC. The chain employs TRBV14 and TRBJ2-7; no firm D call. V was shortened by 0 bases and J by 3 bases, with 12 bases between the two germline ends. The CDR3 covers 15 residues. Germline CDR1 is SGHDN and CDR2 is FVKESK.

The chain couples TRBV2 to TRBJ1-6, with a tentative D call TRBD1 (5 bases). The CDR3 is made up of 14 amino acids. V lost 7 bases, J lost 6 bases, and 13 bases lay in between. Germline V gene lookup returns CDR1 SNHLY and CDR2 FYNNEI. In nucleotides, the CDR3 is TGTGCCAGCACTATTAGAAGGGGTAATTCACCCCTCCACTTT. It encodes CASTIRRGNSPLHF.

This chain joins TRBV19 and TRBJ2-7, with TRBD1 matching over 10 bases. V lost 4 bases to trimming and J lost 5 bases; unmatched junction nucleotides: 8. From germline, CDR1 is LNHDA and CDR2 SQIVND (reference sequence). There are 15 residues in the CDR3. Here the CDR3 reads CASSNPGQGSNEQYF. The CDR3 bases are TGTGCCAGTAGTAACCCGGGACAGGGGTCCAACGAGCAGTACTTC.

CDR3 region: CASNAGANTGELFF. The CDR3 DNA reads as TGTGCCAGCAACGCGGGAGCGAACACCGGGGAGCTGTTTTTT. The rearrangement uses TRBV27 and TRBJ2-2; 7 positions agree with TRBD2. The CDR3 has 14 residues. Germline values: CDR1 MNHEY, CDR2 SMNVEV (reference sequence). V was pared by 7 bases and J by 0 bases, with 2 bases of the junction left unmatched.

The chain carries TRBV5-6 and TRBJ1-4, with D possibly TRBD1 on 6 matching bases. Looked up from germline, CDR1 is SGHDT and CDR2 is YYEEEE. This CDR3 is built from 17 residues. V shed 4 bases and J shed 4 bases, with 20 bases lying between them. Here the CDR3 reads CASSLRAIRGGNEKLFF. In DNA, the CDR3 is TGTGCCAGCAGCCTACGGGCTATCCGAGGGGGTAATGAAAAACTGTTTTTT.

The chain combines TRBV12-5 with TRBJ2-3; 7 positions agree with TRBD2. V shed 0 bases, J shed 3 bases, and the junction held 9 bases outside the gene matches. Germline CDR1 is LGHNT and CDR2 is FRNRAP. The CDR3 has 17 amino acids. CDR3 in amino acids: CASGLVSIAGKTDTQYF. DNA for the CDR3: TGTGCTAGTGGTTTGGTTAGTATAGCGGGTAAGACAGATACGCAGTATTTT.

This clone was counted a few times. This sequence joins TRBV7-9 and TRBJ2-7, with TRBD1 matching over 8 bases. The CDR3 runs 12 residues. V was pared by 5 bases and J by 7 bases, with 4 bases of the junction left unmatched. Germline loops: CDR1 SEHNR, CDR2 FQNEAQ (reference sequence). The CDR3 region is CASSPDRVEQYF. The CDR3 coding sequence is TGTGCCAGCAGCCCGGACAGGGTTGAGCAGTACTTC.